Listed here are 2 T cell receptor beta chains from one sample, sequenced in a study of T cells in Graves' hyperthyroidism and ophthalmopathy. Researchers took RNA transcripts and amplified the TCR beta CDR3 regions from them. TCR CDR3 regions were first amplified by RT-PCR with HTBI primers. TCRdb ran MiXCR on the multiplex PCR reads and lists one entry per CDR3 protein. The sample records 200,000 to 300,000 distinct CDR3 sequences, approximately 24% being singletons. The sequenced sample was blood. These receptors were collected from a middle-aged woman with Graves' ophthalmopathy.

Ten or more counts support this clonotype. This chain uses TRBV28 with TRBJ2-5; 7 nucleotides agree with TRBD2. The CDR3 sequence is 14 residues long. The V and J ends lost 3 bases and 4 bases, in that order; junction bases with no gene match: 5. From germline, CDR1 is MDHEN and CDR2 SYDVKM. The CDR3 nucleotides read TGTGCCAGCAGTTTTCGAGGGGAGGGAGAGACCCAGTACTTC. Its translation: CASSFRGEGETQYF. Looking up the rest from reference TRBV28 and TRBJ2-5 gives the full variable domain: DVKVTQSSRYLVKRTGEKVFLECVQDMDHENMFWYRQDPGLGLRLIYFSYDVKMKEKGDIPEGYSVSREKKERFSLILESASTNQTSMYLCASSFRGEGETQYFGPGTRLLVL.

This clonotype was picked up many times. This chain connects TRBV28 to TRBJ2-4; possible D gene TRBD2, 6 bases. Germline loops: CDR1 MDHEN, CDR2 SYDVKM. V shed 5 bases and J shed 5 bases, with 13 bases lying between them. This CDR3 region has 14 residues. CDR3 region: CASSPAGSQNIQYF. The CDR3 DNA reads TGTGCCAGCAGTCCTGCGGGGTCCCAAAACATTCAGTACTTC.